The 13 T cell receptor beta chains listed next were all sequenced from one sample in a study of blood T cell repertoires in COVID-19. Sequencing used immunoSEQ multiplex PCR; TCRdb keeps in-frame clones, though not all of them. The table includes 5,500 to 7,500 clones, approximately 85% detected once. The sample was peripheral blood. The receptor set was obtained from a human donor in a cohort sampled during active COVID-19.

The chain has TRBV5-1 and TRBJ2-7; 8 bases are a match to TRBD2. With 3 bases clipped from V and 0 bases from J, the junction kept 8 bases outside the gene matches. The CDR3 contains 16 residues. CDR1 is SGHRS, CDR2 YFSETQ, per germline. CDR3 sequence: CASSYPVSGASYEQYF. The CDR3 region has the DNA TGCGCCAGCAGCTACCCCGTTAGCGGGGCCTCCTACGAGCAGTACTTC. The whole variable domain, filled in from reference TRBV5-1 and TRBJ2-7, reads KAGVTQTPRYLIKTRGQQVTLSCSPISGHRSVSWYQQTPGQGLQFLFEYFSETQRNKGNFPGRFSGRQFSNSRSEMNVSTLELGDSALYLCASSYPVSGASYEQYFGPGTRLTVT.

The V and J genes are TRBV11-2 and TRBJ1-2, with D perhaps TRBD1 (5 bases). CDR1 and CDR2 from the germline V gene are SGHAT and FQNNGV. V was cut by 1 base and J by 4 bases, with 13 bases left in between. This CDR3 has 15 residues. In DNA, the CDR3 is TGTGCCAGCAGCTTAGGACCACGACAGATCTATGGCTACACCTTC. Encoded protein: CASSLGPRQIYGYTF.

This chain uses TRBV19 with TRBJ1-1, with 7 bases that match TRBD1. CDR3 size: 16 residues. Looked up from germline, CDR1 is LNHDA and CDR2 is SQIVND (reference sequence). Germline trimming cut 3 bases from V and 1 base from J; bases unmatched to any gene: 8. CDR3 amino acids: CASSMFRGRENTEAFF. The DNA of the CDR3 is TGTGCCAGTAGTATGTTTAGGGGGCGGGAGAACACTGAAGCTTTCTTT.

V is TRBV4-2 and J is TRBJ2-3; weak D call: TRBD1 (6 bases). Germline V CDR1 and CDR2: LGHNA, YNFKEQ. There are 15 residues in the CDR3. Trimming left V 0 bases short and J 5 bases short, with 12 bases between. CDR3 region: CASSQDNRDGDTQYF. The CDR3 DNA reads TGTGCCAGCAGCCAAGATAACAGGGATGGAGATACGCAGTATTTT.

V and J are TRBV27 and TRBJ2-3; tentative D call: TRBD1 (5 bases). V lost 6 bases and J 2 bases, leaving 9 bases between the germline ends. This CDR3 spans 13 amino acids. The V gene's germline CDR1 is MNHEY and CDR2 SMNVEV (reference sequence). The CDR3: CASRARATDTQYF. The CDR3 DNA reads as TGTGCCAGCAGGGCCAGGGCCACAGATACGCAGTATTTT.

This chain links TRBV5-4 with TRBJ1-4, with no clear D. Germline V gene data show CDR1 as SGHNT and CDR2 as YYREEE (reference sequence). With 1 base removed from V and 0 bases from J, the gap between germline ends came to 13 bases. This CDR3 region has 17 residues. The CDR3 coding sequence is TGTGCCAGCAGCTTGTATACGGGGTTGGCAACTAATGAAAAACTGTTTTTT. It yields the protein CASSLYTGLATNEKLFF.

This clone is labeled as medium-sized. The V call is TRBV6-5, the J call TRBJ1-2, with 9 bases fitting TRBD1. From germline, CDR1 is MNHEY and CDR2 SVGAGI. The CDR3 has 13 residues. The trim removed 6 bases at V and 4 bases at J, leaving 3 bases unmatched. CDR3 DNA sequence: TGTGCCAGCAGCGAGGACAGGGGCTATGGCTACACCTTC. Translated, it gives CASSEDRGYGYTF.

The V gene is TRBV11-2, the J gene TRBJ2-1; 7 bases match TRBD2. CDR1 is SGHAT and CDR2 is FQNNGV in the germline V gene. The CDR3 has 16 amino acids. V shed 3 bases, J shed 2 bases, and the junction held 7 bases outside the gene matches. CDR3 loop: CASSFMPGGTYNEQFF. The CDR3 DNA reads as TGTGCCAGCAGCTTTATGCCGGGAGGAACCTACAATGAGCAGTTCTTC.

J is TRBJ2-7 and V is TRBV2, with D perhaps matching TRBD1 (6 bases). With 5 bases removed from V and 5 bases from J, the gap between germline ends came to 19 bases. In germline, CDR1 is SNHLY, CDR2 FYNNEI. CDR3 length: 15 amino acids. The CDR3 reads CASSRWGQGLDEQYF. The CDR3 bases are TGTGCCAGCAGTAGGTGGGGGCAGGGGCTCGACGAGCAGTACTTC.

The chain links TRBV28 to TRBJ2-7; TRBD1 matches at 10 bases. Trimming removed 7 bases from V and 1 base from J; junction bases left unmatched: 7. This CDR3 spans 15 amino acids. Germline V lookup: CDR1 MDHEN, CDR2 SYDVKM. The CDR3 DNA is TGTGCCAGCACAACCCCGGGACAGGGGTCCTACGAGCAGTACTTC. Encoded protein: CASTTPGQGSYEQYF.

Remarks on this clone: The sample holds other DNA sequences that translate to the same CDR3. The chain employs TRBV6-5 and TRBJ1-5; D gene unclear. The germline gives CDR1 MNHEY, CDR2 SVGAGI. The CDR3 is 12 amino acids. V was shortened by 8 bases and J by 0 bases, with 5 bases between the two germline ends. Here the CDR3 DNA reads TGTGCCAGCCGGGGTAGCAATCAGCCCCAGCATTTT. Translated: CASRGSNQPQHF.

The chain links TRBV28 to TRBJ1-2; TRBD1 aligns across 8 bases. Looked up from germline, CDR1 is MDHEN and CDR2 is SYDVKM. The CDR3 totals 17 residues. V shed 3 bases, J shed 3 bases, and the junction held 12 bases outside the gene matches. The CDR3 region is CASSFLSAGGLHYGYTF. The CDR3 DNA follows: TGTGCCAGCAGTTTTTTGTCGGCAGGGGGCCTTCACTATGGCTACACCTTC.

The V gene is TRBV7-2, the J gene TRBJ1-2, with TRBD1 identical over 9 bases. The CDR3 sequence is 15 residues long. The germline CDR1 and CDR2 sequences are SGHTA and FQGNSA. Unmatched junction bases numbered 12, after V lost 5 bases and J lost 8 bases. CDR3 DNA sequence: TGTGCCAGCAGCCTATCCCTCCGACAGGGGGGCGGCTACACCTTC. This codes for CASSLSLRQGGGYTF.